These 6 T cell receptor beta chains originate from one sample sequenced in a study of CD8 T cells in ankylosing spondylitis listed by TCRdb under 2017. Library preparation employed 5' RACE. Sequencing relied on an Illumina HiSeq 2500. TCRdb applied fastp at Q25 and MiXCR to the public reads, then kept only in-frame beta chains. Rows merge per CDR3 protein into single entries with the most common DNA and genes. The sample includes roughly 130,000 distinct CDR3 sequences, with approximately 6.8% observed a single time. 10% to 15% of the sample is held by the ten biggest clonotypes. Sequences were obtained from blood, either unsorted or a sorted T cell fraction (not recorded which). These receptors came from a male donor with ankylosing spondylitis or in good health (not recorded which).

About this clonotype: A much larger clone sits a single nucleotide away, making a read error possible. The chain couples TRBV15 to TRBJ1-4, with a possible D match to TRBD1 (5 bases). This CDR3 spans 16 amino acids. Germline V CDR1 and CDR2: LNHNV, YYDKDF (reference sequence). V was clipped by 1 base and J by 10 bases, with 19 bases between them. The CDR3 here is CATSRVPGFGRGKLFF. CDR3 in DNA: TGTGCCACCAGCAGAGTTCCAGGGTTCGGGCGGGGAAAACTGTTTTTT.

This clonotype was picked up many times. The rearrangement uses TRBV4-1 and TRBJ2-7; D is unresolved. Germline V gives CDR1 MGHRA, CDR2 YSYEKL. This CDR3 spans 12 amino acids. Between the trimmed V and J ends, which lost 3 bases and 7 bases, there was a span of 10 bases. CDR3 in DNA: TGCGCCAGCAGCCAGGGGTCGGAAGAGCAGTACTTC. It encodes CASSQGSEEQYF.

This clonotype appeared many times. The chain uses TRBV12-3 or TRBV12-4 and TRBJ2-4; no reliable D call. V lost 3 bases and J 2 bases, leaving 8 bases between the germline ends. The CDR3 has 14 amino acids. In DNA form, the CDR3 reads TGTGCCAGCAGTTTTTCGGAGTCCAAAAACATTCAGTACTTC. Translated, it gives CASSFSESKNIQYF.

This clonotype has at least ten counts. The chain has TRBV18 and TRBJ2-7; 9 nucleotides agree with TRBD1. In germline, CDR1 is KGHSH, CDR2 LQKENI. After removal of 6 bases from V and 3 bases from J, the junction contained 9 bases not matched to a gene. This CDR3 spans 15 amino acids. DNA for the CDR3: TGTGCCAGCTCGCCCGGGACAGGGATGTACTACGAGCAGTACTTC. Translated: CASSPGTGMYYEQYF.

This clonotype occurred many times. The chain combines TRBV20-1 with TRBJ2-3, with 7 nucleotides matching TRBD2. The CDR3 sequence is 15 residues long. Per the germline V gene, CDR1 is DFQATT and CDR2 is SNEGSKA (reference sequence). J was trimmed by 4 bases and V by 0 bases; bases with no gene match: 7. This CDR3 reads CSARDGGREADTQYF. The CDR3 DNA is TGCAGTGCTAGAGATGGGGGTCGGGAGGCAGATACGCAGTATTTT.

This clonotype was found many times. The rearrangement joins TRBV7-3 to TRBJ2-1; tentatively, D is TRBD1 or TRBD2 (7 bases each). The CDR3 contains 14 residues. The ends were cut back, 5 bases at V and 4 bases at J, with 12 bases in the middle. Per germline, CDR1 SGHTA and CDR2 FQGTGA. DNA for the CDR3: TGTGCCAGCAGCCCTCAGGGGGGGTACAATGAGCAGTTCTTC. Protein: CASSPQGGYNEQFF.